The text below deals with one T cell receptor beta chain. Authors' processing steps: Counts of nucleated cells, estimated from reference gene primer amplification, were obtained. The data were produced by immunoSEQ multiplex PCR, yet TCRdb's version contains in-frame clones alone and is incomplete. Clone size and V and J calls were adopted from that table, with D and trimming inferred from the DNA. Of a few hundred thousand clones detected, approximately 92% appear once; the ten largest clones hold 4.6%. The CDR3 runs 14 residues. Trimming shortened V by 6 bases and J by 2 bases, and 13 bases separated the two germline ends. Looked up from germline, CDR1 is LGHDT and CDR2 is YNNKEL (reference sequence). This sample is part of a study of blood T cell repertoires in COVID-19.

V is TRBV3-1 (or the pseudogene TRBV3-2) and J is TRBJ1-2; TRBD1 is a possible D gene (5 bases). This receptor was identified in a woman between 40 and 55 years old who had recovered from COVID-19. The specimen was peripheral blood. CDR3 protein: CASSQGLTNYGYTF. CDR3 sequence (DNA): TGTGCCAGCAGTCAGGGACTTACGAACTATGGCTACACCTTC.